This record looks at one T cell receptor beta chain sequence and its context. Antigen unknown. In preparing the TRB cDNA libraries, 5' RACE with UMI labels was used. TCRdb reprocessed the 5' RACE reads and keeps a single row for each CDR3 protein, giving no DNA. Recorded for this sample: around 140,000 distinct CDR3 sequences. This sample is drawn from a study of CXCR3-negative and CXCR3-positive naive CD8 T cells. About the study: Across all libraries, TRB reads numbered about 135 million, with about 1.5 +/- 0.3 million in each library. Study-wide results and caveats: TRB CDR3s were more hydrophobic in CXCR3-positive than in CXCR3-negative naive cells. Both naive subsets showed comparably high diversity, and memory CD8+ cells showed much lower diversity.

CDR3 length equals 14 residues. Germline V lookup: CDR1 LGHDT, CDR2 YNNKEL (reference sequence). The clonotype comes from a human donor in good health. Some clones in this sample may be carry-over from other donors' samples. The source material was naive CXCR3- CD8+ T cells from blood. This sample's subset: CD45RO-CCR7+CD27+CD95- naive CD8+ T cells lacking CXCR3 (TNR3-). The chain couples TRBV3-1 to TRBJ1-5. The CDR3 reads CASSQAGSNQPQHF. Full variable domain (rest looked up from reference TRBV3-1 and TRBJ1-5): DTAVSQTPKYLVTQMGNDKSIKCEQNLGHDTMYWYKQDSKKFLKIMFSYNNKELIINETVPNRFSPKSPDKAHLNLHINSLELGDSAVYFCASSQAGSNQPQHFGDGTRLSIL.